Each of the 22 T cell receptor beta chains below was sequenced from the same sample in a study of somatic mutations in cytotoxic T cells in rheumatoid arthritis. Sequencing used immunoSEQ multiplex PCR; TCRdb keeps in-frame clones, though not all of them. Of over 6,500 clones listed, approximately 70% are singletons. The sample comprised CD8+ T cells sorted from blood. The origin of the receptors is a man aged 40-55 years in good health.

The chain couples TRBV4-1 to TRBJ2-7; D is possibly TRBD1 or TRBD2 (5 bases each). The CDR3 is made up of 15 amino acids. Trimming stripped 7 bases from V and 4 bases from J, with 20 bases between. Germline-derived CDR1 and CDR2 are MGHRA and YSYEKL. Here the CDR3 reads CASKPQEAGAYEQYF. For the CDR3, the DNA is TGCGCCAGCAAGCCTCAGGAGGCCGGGGCATACGAGCAGTACTTC.

The chain combines TRBV27 with TRBJ2-1; D is uncertain. In germline, CDR1 is MNHEY, CDR2 SMNVEV (reference sequence). CDR3 length: 12 amino acids. The V gene lost 7 bases and the J gene lost 3 bases, with 7 bases spanning the gap. CDR3 residues: CASTGSYNEQFF. The CDR3 coding sequence is TGTGCCAGCACGGGCAGCTACAATGAGCAGTTCTTC.

With respect to this clone: A read error may produce the germline difference seen at one junction end. The V gene is TRBV10-3, the J gene TRBJ2-7; D unresolved. CDR1 is ENHRY and CDR2 is SYGVKD in the germline V gene. This CDR3 spans 12 amino acids. This chain's CDR3 is CAIRESSLWQYF. The CDR3 nucleotides read TGTGCCATCAGAGAGTCAAGTTTGTGGCAGTACTTC.

This clone was counted a few times. For the CDR3, the DNA is TGTGCCAGCAGCGTAGATGGGACAGGGTCCTACGAGCAGTACTTC. Amino acids: CASSVDGTGSYEQYF. This sequence joins TRBV9 and TRBJ2-7, with TRBD1 matching over 9 bases. The V segment lost 0 bases and the J segment 1 base; nucleotides outside the gene matches: 2. The CDR3 has 15 amino acids. Germline V gene lookup returns CDR1 SGDLS and CDR2 YYNGEE. The variable domain in full, completed from reference TRBV9 and TRBJ2-7, reads DSGVTQTPKHLITATGQRVTLRCSPRSGDLSVYWYQQSLDQGLQFLIQYYNGEERAKGNILERFSAQQFPDLHSELNLSSLELGDSALYFCASSVDGTGSYEQYFGPGTRLTVT.

J is TRBJ1-1 and V is TRBV7-3; maybe TRBD1 (6 bases). There are 14 residues in the CDR3. The V end was cut by 3 bases, the J end by 8 bases, with 16 bases between. CDR1 and CDR2 (germline): SGHTA, FQGTGA. CDR3 region: CASSFSGGQSEAFF. In nucleotides, the CDR3 is TGTGCCAGCAGCTTCAGCGGGGGGCAGTCCGAAGCTTTCTTT.

The chain uses TRBV6-4 and TRBJ1-1; D is undetermined. V lost 5 bases and J 4 bases, leaving 11 bases between the germline ends. Per germline, CDR1 MRHNA and CDR2 SNTAGT. The CDR3 is 13 residues long. This CDR3 reads CASSREASTEAFF. CDR3 sequence (DNA): TGTGCCAGCAGTCGTGAAGCGTCCACTGAAGCTTTCTTT.

This chain uses TRBV4-3 with TRBJ1-1; D not certain. The CDR3 loop spans 15 amino acids. V lost 5 bases, J lost 1 base, and 14 bases lay in between. The germline V gene has CDR1 LGHNA and CDR2 YSLEER. The DNA for the CDR3 is TGCGCCAGCAGCATACATTGGACGGAGAACACTGAAGCTTTCTTT. It translates to CASSIHWTENTEAFF.

This clone is medium-sized in the sample. This rearrangement joins TRBV7-8 to TRBJ1-5; maybe TRBD1 (5 bases). Trimming removed 5 bases at V and 5 bases at J, with 16 bases between. This CDR3 comprises 15 residues. CDR1 is SGHVS, CDR2 FQNEAQ, per germline. This CDR3 reads CASSRRGVFDQPQHF. CDR3 nucleotides: TGTGCCAGCAGCCGGAGAGGGGTTTTCGATCAGCCCCAGCATTTT.

The rearrangement links TRBV6-5 to TRBJ2-5; D unresolved. V lost 1 base to trimming and J lost 5 bases, with 8 bases between them. CDR3 length equals 13 residues. Germline lookup yields CDR1 MNHEY and CDR2 SVGAGI. The CDR3 DNA reads as TGTGCCAGCAGTTACTTACGAGAGGAGACCCAGTACTTC. Translation: CASSYLREETQYF.

This clone appeared a few times. The chain joins TRBV5-5 to TRBJ2-1, with D tentatively TRBD1 (5 bases). This CDR3 is 15 amino acids long. V dropped 6 bases and J dropped 4 bases, with 17 bases sitting between them. Germline assignment: CDR1 SGHKS and CDR2 YYEKEE (reference sequence). CDR3 protein: CASTYNQGSYNEQFF. CDR3 nucleotide sequence: TGTGCCAGCACCTACAACCAGGGATCTTACAATGAGCAGTTCTTC.

The V gene is TRBV19, the J gene TRBJ2-1; possible D gene TRBD1, 5 bases. The CDR3 spans 15 residues. CDR1 is LNHDA, CDR2 SQIVND, per germline (reference sequence). V was shortened by 10 bases and J by 5 bases, with 21 bases between the two germline ends. Here the CDR3 DNA reads TGTGCCACCTTATCAATAAGGGGCGGTCACAATGAGCAGTTCTTC. As protein: CATLSIRGGHNEQFF.

This clone showed up just a few times. V usage is TRBV7-9 and J usage is TRBJ2-2; no firm D call. The CDR3 extends over 15 amino acids. The V end was cut by 0 bases, the J end by 3 bases, with 8 bases between. The germline CDR1 and CDR2 sequences are SEHNR and FQNEAQ (reference sequence). CDR3 DNA sequence: TGTGCCAGCAGCTTAGCGGTGGGATACACCGGGGAGCTGTTTTTT. This encodes CASSLAVGYTGELFF.

This clone counts as medium-sized. The chain recombines TRBV6-6 with TRBJ2-7; D remains unclear. This CDR3 comprises 14 residues. Germline CDR1 MNHNY, CDR2 SVGAGI (reference sequence). The ends were cut back, 0 bases at V and 4 bases at J, with 10 bases in the middle. In DNA form, the CDR3 reads TGTGCCAGCAGTTACTCGCCGGTGGGGTACGAGCAGTACTTC. Encoded protein: CASSYSPVGYEQYF.

The V gene is TRBV9, the J gene TRBJ2-1; the match to TRBD1 covers 9 bases. J was trimmed by 3 bases and V by 1 base; bases with no gene match: 5. The CDR3 consists of 16 residues. Germline V gene sequence: CDR1 SGDLS, CDR2 YYNGEE. The chain's CDR3 is CASSVTGQGDYNEQFF. As DNA, the CDR3 is TGTGCCAGCAGCGTAACGGGACAGGGCGACTACAATGAGCAGTTCTTC. Filled out from reference TRBV9 and TRBJ2-1, the complete variable domain reads DSGVTQTPKHLITATGQRVTLRCSPRSGDLSVYWYQQSLDQGLQFLIQYYNGEERAKGNILERFSAQQFPDLHSELNLSSLELGDSALYFCASSVTGQGDYNEQFFGPGTRLTVL.

The J gene is TRBJ2-7, the V gene TRBV5-6; D gene unclear. V lost 2 bases and J 2 bases, leaving 11 bases between the germline ends. Germline V gene lookup returns CDR1 SGHDT and CDR2 YYEEEE. The length of the CDR3 is 14 residues. CDR3: CASSLRHIAYEQYV. The CDR3 DNA follows: TGTGCCAGCAGCTTAAGACATATTGCCTACGAGCAGTACGTC.

The V call is TRBV7-3, the J call TRBJ2-1; no definite D call. The ends were cut back, 1 base at V and 6 bases at J, with 7 bases in the middle. This CDR3 is built from 13 residues. Germline CDR1 is SGHTA and CDR2 is FQGTGA. The DNA for the CDR3 is TGTGCCAGCAGCTTAAATAGCCGCAATGAGCAGTTCTTC. It yields the protein CASSLNSRNEQFF.

This chain joins TRBV28 and TRBJ2-2, with a tentative D call TRBD2 (6 bases). Trimming stripped 5 bases from V and 4 bases from J, with 23 bases between. The CDR3 totals 18 residues. Germline loops: CDR1 MDHEN, CDR2 SYDVKM. CDR3 DNA sequence: TGTGCCAGCAGTCGGTCAGATACGGGGGTGGAGGCCACCGGGGAGCTGTTTTTT. Its translation is CASSRSDTGVEATGELFF. Combining the CDR3 with reference TRBV28 and TRBJ2-2 gives the whole variable domain DVKVTQSSRYLVKRTGEKVFLECVQDMDHENMFWYRQDPGLGLRLIYFSYDVKMKEKGDIPEGYSVSREKKERFSLILESASTNQTSMYLCASSRSDTGVEATGELFFGEGSRLTVL.

This clone appeared a single time. The chain links TRBV4-2 to TRBJ1-4, with 8 bases that match TRBD1. Trimming cost V 0 bases and J 4 bases; bases outside gene matches: 10. Per germline, CDR1 LGHNA and CDR2 YNFKEQ. The CDR3 totals 18 residues. DNA of the CDR3: TGTGCCAGCAGCCAAGATCAGGGGAGGACAGGGAGTAATGAAAAACTGTTTTTT. Translating it yields CASSQDQGRTGSNEKLFF.

The chain joins TRBV6-4 to TRBJ2-2, with 8 bases that match TRBD1. CDR1 and CDR2 from the germline V gene are MRHNA and SNTAGT. The CDR3 length is 16 residues. V gave up 2 bases and J gave up 5 bases; unmatched junction bases: 7. The CDR3 nucleotides read TGTGCCAGCAGTGACCCGCAGGGGGCGGATACCGGGGAGCTGTTTTTT. Translation: CASSDPQGADTGELFF.

The chain couples TRBV15 to TRBJ1-4, with D unresolved. The CDR3 has 15 residues. Between the trimmed V and J ends, which lost 6 bases and 1 base, there was a span of 12 bases. Germline assignment: CDR1 LNHNV and CDR2 YYDKDF (reference sequence). CDR3: CATRNKGLTNEKLFF. The CDR3 coding sequence is TGTGCCACCAGAAATAAGGGTCTAACTAATGAAAAACTGTTTTTT. Full variable domain (outside the CDR3, taken from reference TRBV15 and TRBJ1-4): DAMVIQNPRYQVTQFGKPVTLSCSQTLNHNVMYWYQQKSSQAPKLLFHYYDKDFNNEADTPDNFQSRRPNTSFCFLDIRSPGLGDTAMYLCATRNKGLTNEKLFFGSGTQLSVL.

This chain connects TRBV6-1 to TRBJ1-2; no definite D call. Germline V CDR1 and CDR2: MNHNS, SASEGT. Trimming pared 2 bases from V and 7 bases from J, leaving 8 bases between. This CDR3 contains 12 residues. The CDR3 sequence is CASSEMGGGYTF. CDR3 in DNA: TGTGCCAGCAGTGAAATGGGAGGTGGCTACACCTTC.

The V and J genes are TRBV27 and TRBJ2-3; D is perhaps TRBD1 (5 bases). Germline CDR1 and CDR2: MNHEY and SMNVEV (reference sequence). The ends were cut back, 5 bases at V and 6 bases at J, with 6 bases in the middle. The CDR3 has 11 amino acids. The CDR3 DNA is TGTGCCAGCAGTCCAGGGGATACGCAGTATTTT. Its translation is CASSPGDTQYF.